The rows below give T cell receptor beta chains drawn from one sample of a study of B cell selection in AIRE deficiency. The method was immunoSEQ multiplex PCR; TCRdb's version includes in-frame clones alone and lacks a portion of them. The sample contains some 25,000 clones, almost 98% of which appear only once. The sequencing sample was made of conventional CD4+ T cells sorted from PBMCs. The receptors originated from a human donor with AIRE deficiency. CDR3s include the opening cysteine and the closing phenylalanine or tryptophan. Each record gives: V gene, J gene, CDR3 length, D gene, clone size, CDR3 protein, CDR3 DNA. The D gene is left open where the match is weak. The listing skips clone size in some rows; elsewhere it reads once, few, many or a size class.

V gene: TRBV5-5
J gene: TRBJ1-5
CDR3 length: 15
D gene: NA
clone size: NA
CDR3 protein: CASSLEGLGNQPQHF
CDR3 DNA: TGTGCCAGCAGCTTGGAAGGGCTCGGGAATCAGCCCCAGCATTTT

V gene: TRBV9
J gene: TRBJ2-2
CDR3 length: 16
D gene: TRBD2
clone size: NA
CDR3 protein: CASSVGLASNTGELFF
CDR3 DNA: TGTGCCAGCAGCGTAGGACTAGCGTCGAACACCGGGGAGCTGTTTTTT

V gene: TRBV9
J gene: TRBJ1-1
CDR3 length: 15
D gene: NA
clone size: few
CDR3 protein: CASSDRSKLNTEAFF
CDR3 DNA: TGTGCCAGCAGCGACAGGAGCAAGCTGAACACTGAAGCTTTCTTT

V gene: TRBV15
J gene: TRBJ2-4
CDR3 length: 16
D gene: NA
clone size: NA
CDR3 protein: CAASRVGSPAKNIQYF
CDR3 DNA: TGTGCCGCCAGCAGAGTTGGCTCCCCAGCCAAAAACATTCAGTACTTC

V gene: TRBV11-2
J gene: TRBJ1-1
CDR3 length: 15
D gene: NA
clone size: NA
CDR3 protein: CASSLEGSANTEAFF
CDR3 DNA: TGTGCCAGCAGCTTAGAAGGGTCTGCGAACACTGAAGCTTTCTTT

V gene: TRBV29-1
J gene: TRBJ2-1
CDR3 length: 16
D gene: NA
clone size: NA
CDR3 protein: CSVEDGTTGAADEQFF
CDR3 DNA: TGCAGCGTTGAAGACGGCACGACGGGAGCAGCCGATGAGCAGTTCTTC

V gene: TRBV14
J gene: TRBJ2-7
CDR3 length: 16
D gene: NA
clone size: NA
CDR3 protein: CASSQAHPPRGYEQYF
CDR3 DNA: TGTGCCAGCAGCCAAGCCCACCCCCCCCGGGGCTACGAGCAGTACTTC

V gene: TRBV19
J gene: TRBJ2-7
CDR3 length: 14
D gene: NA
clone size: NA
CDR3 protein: CASSKARGRHEQYF
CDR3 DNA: TGTGCCAGTAGTAAGGCCAGGGGTCGACACGAGCAGTACTTC

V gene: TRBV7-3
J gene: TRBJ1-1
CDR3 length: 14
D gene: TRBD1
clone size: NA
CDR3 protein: CASRLGQGDSEAFF
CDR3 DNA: TGTGCCAGCAGGCTGGGACAGGGTGACTCTGAAGCTTTCTTT

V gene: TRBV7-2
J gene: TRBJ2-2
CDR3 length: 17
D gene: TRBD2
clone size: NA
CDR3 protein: CASSFRTSGSNTGELFF
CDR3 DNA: TGTGCCAGCAGCTTCAGGACTAGCGGGAGCAACACCGGGGAGCTGTTTTTT

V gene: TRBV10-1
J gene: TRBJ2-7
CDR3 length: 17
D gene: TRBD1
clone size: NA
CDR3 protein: CASRPGGAKGDGAHQYF
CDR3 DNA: TGCGCCAGCAGGCCAGGGGGCGCAAAGGGGGACGGCGCACACCAGTACTTC

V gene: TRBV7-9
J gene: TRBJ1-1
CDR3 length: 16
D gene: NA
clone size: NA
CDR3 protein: CASSLGHDVMNTEAFF
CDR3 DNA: TGTGCCAGCAGCTTAGGGCATGACGTCATGAACACTGAAGCTTTCTTT